What follows is one TCR beta chain and its context. As yet, its antigen is unknown. Enrollment excluded any patients with other autoimmune diseases, uncontrolled infections, pregnancy or lactation. RNA transcripts provided the template for amplifying TCR beta CDR3 regions. First-round RT-PCR employed HTBI primers, with a second-round multiplex PCR after it. TCRdb itself ran the multiplex PCR reads through MiXCR, one entry per CDR3 protein. This sample has 1 million to 1.3 million distinct CDR3 sequences; 35% to 40% occur once, and the top ten carry 11%. This CDR3 has 15 amino acids. Germline V gene lookup returns CDR1 SEHNR and CDR2 FQNEAQ (reference sequence). With 5 bases clipped from V and 1 base from J, the junction kept 7 bases outside the gene matches. The source of the sample is a study of Graves' ophthalmopathy and Graves' hyperthyroidism. Notes on the study in general: The model flagged ophthalmopathy progression at 70% to 71% sensitivity and 72% to 75% specificity.

The sequence was obtained from an adult man with Graves' hyperthyroidism. The sequenced sample consisted of peripheral blood or thyroid tissue (not recorded which). The genes are TRBV7-9 and TRBJ1-1; 7 bases are shared with TRBD1. The CDR3 loop reads CASSDDGQANTEAFF. The CDR3 coding sequence is TGTGCCAGCAGCGATGACGGACAGGCGAACACTGAAGCTTTCTTT.